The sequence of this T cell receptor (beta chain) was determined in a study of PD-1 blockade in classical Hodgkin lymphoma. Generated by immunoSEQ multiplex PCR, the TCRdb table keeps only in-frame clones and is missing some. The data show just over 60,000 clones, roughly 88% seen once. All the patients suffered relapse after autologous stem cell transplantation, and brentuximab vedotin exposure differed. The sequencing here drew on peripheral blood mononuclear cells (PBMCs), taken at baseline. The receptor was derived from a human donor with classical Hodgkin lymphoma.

Written as DNA, the CDR3 is TGTGCCAGCAGCGTAGTAGGACAGGGGAGGGGATATGGCTACACCTTC. It yields the protein CASSVVGQGRGYGYTF. The chain uses TRBV9 and TRBJ1-2; TRBD1 matches at 9 bases. Unmatched junction bases numbered 8, after V lost 0 bases and J lost 5 bases. This CDR3 contains 16 residues. In germline, CDR1 is SGDLS, CDR2 YYNGEE.